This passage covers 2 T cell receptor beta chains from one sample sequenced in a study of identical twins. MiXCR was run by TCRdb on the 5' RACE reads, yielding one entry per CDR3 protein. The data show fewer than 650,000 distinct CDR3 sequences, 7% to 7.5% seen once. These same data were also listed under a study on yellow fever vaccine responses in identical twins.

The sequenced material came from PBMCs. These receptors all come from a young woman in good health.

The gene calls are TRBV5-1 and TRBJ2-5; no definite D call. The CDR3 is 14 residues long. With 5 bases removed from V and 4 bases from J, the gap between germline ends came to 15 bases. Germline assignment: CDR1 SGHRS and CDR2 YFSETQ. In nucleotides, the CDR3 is TGCGCCAGCAGTAGGACCCGAACATTAGAGACCCAGTACTTC. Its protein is CASSRTRTLETQYF.

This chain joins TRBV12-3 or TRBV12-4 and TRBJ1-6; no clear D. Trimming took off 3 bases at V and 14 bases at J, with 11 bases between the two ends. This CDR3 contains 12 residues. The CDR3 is CASSLIDTSLHF. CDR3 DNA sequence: TGTGCCAGCAGTTTGATTGACACCTCCCTCCACTTT.